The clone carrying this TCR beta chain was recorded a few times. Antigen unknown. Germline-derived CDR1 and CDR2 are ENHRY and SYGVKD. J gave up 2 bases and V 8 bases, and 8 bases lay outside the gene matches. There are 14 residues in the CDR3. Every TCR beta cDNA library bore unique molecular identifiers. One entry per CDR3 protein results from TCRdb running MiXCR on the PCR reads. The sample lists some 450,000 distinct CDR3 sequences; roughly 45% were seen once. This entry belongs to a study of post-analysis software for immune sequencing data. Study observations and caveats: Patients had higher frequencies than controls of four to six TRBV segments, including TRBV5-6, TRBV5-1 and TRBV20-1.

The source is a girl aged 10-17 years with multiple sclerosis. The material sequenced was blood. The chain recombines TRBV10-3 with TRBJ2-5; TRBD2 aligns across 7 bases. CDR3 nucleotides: TGTGCCATCGGGGCTAGCGGCCGACAAGAGACCCAGTACTTC. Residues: CAIGASGRQETQYF.